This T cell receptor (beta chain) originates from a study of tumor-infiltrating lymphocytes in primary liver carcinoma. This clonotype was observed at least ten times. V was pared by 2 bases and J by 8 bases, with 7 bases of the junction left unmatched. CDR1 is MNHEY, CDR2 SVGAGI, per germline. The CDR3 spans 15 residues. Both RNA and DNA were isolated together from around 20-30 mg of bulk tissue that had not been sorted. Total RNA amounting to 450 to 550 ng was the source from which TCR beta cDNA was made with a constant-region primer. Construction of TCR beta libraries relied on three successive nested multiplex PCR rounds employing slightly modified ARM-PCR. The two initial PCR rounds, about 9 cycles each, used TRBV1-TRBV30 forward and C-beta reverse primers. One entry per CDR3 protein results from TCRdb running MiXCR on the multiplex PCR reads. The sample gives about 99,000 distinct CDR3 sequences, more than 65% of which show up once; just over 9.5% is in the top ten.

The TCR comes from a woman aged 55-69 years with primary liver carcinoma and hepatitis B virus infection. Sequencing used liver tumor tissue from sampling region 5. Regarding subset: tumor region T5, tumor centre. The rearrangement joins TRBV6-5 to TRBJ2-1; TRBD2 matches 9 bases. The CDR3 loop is CASSYGREGRYEQFF. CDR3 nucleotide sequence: TGTGCCAGCAGTTACGGGCGGGAGGGCCGGTATGAGCAGTTCTTC.